This TCR beta chain comes out of a study of T cell repertoires in cytomegalovirus infection. Looking at the study overall: Recently identified HLA-C-restricted CMV epitopes were among the peptides used. CMV infection and matching HLA type were both indicated by public TCR beta signatures.

Germline CDR1 SGHNT, CDR2 YYREEE (reference sequence). The CDR3 has 11 residues. Between the trimmed V and J ends, which lost 7 bases and 3 bases, there was a span of 6 bases. In this sample, this clonotype turned up many times. As yet, its antigen is unknown. TCRdb used MiXCR to reprocess the reads, holding one entry per CDR3 protein. The data contain approximately 730,000 distinct CDR3 sequences, 25% to 30% of them singletons. Points from the study as a whole: Frequencies of public TCR beta families were cumulated, and this identified carriers of CMV plus the relevant HLA.

The TCR was taken from a human donor in good health (CMV status not recorded). Some clones in this sample may be carry-over from other donors' samples. Sequencing used cultured CD8+ T cells from PBMCs, obtained from culture after CMV antigen stimulation. The chain employs TRBV5-4 and TRBJ2-3; no clear D gene. CDR3 nucleotide sequence: TGTGCCAGCGGCCTTACAGATACGCAGTATTTT. Residues: CASGLTDTQYF.